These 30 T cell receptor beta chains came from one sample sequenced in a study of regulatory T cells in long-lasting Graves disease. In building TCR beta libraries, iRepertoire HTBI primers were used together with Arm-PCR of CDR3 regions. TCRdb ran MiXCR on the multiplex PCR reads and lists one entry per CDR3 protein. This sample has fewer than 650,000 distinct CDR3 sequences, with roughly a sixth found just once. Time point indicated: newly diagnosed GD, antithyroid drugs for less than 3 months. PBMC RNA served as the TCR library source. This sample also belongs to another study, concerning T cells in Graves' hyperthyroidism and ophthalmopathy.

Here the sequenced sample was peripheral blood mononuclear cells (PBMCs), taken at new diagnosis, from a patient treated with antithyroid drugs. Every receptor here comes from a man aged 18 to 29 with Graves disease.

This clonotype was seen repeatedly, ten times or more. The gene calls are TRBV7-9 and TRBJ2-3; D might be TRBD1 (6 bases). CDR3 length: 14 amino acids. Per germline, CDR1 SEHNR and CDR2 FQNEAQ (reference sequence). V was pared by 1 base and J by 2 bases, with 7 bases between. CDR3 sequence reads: CASSLGDTTDTQYF. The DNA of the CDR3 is TGTGCCAGCAGCTTAGGGGACACCACAGATACGCAGTATTTT.

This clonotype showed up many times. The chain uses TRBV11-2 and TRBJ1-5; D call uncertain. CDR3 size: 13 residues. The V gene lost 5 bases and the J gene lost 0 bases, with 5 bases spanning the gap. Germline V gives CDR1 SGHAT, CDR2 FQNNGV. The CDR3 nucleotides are TGTGCCAGCAGCCTTAATAGCAATCAGCCCCAGCATTTT. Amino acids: CASSLNSNQPQHF.

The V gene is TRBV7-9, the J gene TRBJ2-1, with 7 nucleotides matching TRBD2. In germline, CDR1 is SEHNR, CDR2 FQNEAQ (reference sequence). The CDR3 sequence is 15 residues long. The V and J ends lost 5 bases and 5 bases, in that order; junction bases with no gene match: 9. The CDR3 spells CASSRSGGYHNEQFF. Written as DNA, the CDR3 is TGTGCCAGCAGCCGCTCGGGAGGTTACCACAATGAGCAGTTCTTC. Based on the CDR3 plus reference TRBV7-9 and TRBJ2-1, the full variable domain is DTGVSQNPRHKITKRGQNVTFRCDPISEHNRLYWYRQTLGQGPEFLTYFQNEAQLEKSRLLSDRFSAERPKGSFSTLEIQRTEQGDSAMYLCASSRSGGYHNEQFFGPGTRLTVL.

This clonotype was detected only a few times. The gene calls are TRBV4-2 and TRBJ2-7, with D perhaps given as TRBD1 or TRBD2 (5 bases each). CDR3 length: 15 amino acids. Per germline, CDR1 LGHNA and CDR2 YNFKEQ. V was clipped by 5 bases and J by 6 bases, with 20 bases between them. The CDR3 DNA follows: TGTGCCAGCAGCAAGCCGGGACGGGTGCCGGTCGAGCAGTACTTC. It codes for CASSKPGRVPVEQYF.

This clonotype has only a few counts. DNA for the CDR3: TGTGCCATCAGTGTCTCGAGCGGAGCCAAAAACATTCAGTACTTC. It yields the protein CAISVSSGAKNIQYF. This chain links TRBV10-3 with TRBJ2-4, with a weak D call TRBD2 (5 bases). The CDR3 spans 15 residues. Germline V lookup: CDR1 ENHRY, CDR2 SYGVKD. V lost 4 bases and J lost 0, with 10 bases in between.

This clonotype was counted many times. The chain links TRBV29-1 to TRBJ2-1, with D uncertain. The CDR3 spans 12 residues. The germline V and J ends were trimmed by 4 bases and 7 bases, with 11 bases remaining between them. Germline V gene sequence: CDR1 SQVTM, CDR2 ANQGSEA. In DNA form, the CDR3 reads TGCAGCGTTGTTACCCCCCCTAATGAGCAGTTCTTC. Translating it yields CSVVTPPNEQFF.

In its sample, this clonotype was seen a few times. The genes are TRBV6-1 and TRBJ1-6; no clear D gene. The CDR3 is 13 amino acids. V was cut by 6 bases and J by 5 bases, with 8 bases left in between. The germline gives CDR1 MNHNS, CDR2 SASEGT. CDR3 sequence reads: CASRGRDNSPLHF. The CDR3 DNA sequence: TGTGCCAGCAGGGGGAGGGATAATTCACCCCTCCACTTT.

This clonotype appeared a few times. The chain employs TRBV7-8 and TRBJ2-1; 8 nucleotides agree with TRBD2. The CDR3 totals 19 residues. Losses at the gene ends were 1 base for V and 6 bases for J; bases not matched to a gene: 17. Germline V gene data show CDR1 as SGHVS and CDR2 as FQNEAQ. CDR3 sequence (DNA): TGTGCCAGCAGCTTAGTAGCGTCGGCTAGCGGGCAGAGCATCAATGAGCAGTTCTTC. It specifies CASSLVASASGQSINEQFF. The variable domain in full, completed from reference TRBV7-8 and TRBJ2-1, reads GAGVSQSPRYKVAKRGQDVALRCDPISGHVSLFWYQQALGQGPEFLTYFQNEAQLDKSGLPSDRFFAERPEGSVSTLKIQRTQQEDSAVYLCASSLVASASGQSINEQFFGPGTRLTVL.

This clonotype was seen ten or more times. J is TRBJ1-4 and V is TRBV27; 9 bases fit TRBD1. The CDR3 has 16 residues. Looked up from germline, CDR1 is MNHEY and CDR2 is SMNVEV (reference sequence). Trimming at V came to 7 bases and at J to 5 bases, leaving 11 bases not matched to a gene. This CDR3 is CASTSGTGSFNEKLFF. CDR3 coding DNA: TGTGCCAGCACATCCGGGACAGGGTCATTCAATGAAAAACTGTTTTTT.

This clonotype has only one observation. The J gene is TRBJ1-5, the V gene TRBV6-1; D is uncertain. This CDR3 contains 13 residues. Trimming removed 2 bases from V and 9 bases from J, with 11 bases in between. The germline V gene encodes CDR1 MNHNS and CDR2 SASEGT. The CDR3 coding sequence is TGTGCCAGCAGTGAATTCGGTTCTGGGCCCCAGCATTTT. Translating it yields CASSEFGSGPQHF.

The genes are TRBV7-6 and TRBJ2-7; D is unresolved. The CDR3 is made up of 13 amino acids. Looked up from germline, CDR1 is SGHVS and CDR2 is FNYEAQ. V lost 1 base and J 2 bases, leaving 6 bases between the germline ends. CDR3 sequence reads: CASSLETAYEQYF. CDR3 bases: TGTGCCAGCAGCTTAGAAACAGCCTACGAGCAGTACTTC. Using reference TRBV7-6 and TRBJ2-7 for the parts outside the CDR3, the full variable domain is GAGVSQSPRYKVTKRGQDVALRCDPISGHVSLYWYRQALGQGPEFLTYFNYEAQQDKSGLPNDRFSAERPEGSISTLTIQRTEQRDSAMYRCASSLETAYEQYFGPGTRLTVT.

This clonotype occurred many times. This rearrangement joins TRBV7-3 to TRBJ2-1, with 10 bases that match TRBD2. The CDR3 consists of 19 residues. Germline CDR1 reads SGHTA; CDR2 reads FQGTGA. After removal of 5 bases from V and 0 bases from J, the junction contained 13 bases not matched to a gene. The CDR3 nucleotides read TGTGCCAGCAGCCGACCTACTAGCGGGATGGTCAGCTCCTACAATGAGCAGTTCTTC. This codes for CASSRPTSGMVSSYNEQFF. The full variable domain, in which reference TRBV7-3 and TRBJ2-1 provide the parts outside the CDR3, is GAGVSQTPSNKVTEKGKYVELRCDPISGHTALYWYRQSLGQGPEFLIYFQGTGAADDSGLPNDRFFAVRPEGSVSTLKIQRTERGDSAVYLCASSRPTSGMVSSYNEQFFGPGTRLTVL.

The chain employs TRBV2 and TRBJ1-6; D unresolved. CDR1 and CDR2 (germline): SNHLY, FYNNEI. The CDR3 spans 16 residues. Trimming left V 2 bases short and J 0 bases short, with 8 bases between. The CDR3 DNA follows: TGTGCCAGCAGTGAAAGTGTTCCCTCCTATAATTCACCCCTCCACTTT. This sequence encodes CASSESVPSYNSPLHF.

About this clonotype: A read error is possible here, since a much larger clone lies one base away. The CDR3 nucleotides are TGTGCCAGCAGCCAAGCGGTGAACACTGAAGCTTTCTTT. Translated, it gives CASSQAVNTEAFF. The chain employs TRBV3-1 and TRBJ1-1, with D unclear. With 1 base removed from V and 0 bases from J, the gap between germline ends came to 3 bases. The CDR3 loop spans 13 amino acids. CDR1 and CDR2 from the germline V gene are LGHDT and YNNKEL (reference sequence).

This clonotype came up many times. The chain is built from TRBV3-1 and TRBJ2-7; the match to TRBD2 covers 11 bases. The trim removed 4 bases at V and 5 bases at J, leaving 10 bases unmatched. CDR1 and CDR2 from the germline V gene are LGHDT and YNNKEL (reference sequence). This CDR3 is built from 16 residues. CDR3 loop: CASSPKLAGAFDEQYF. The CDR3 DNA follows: TGTGCCAGCAGCCCCAAACTAGCGGGAGCATTCGACGAGCAGTACTTC.

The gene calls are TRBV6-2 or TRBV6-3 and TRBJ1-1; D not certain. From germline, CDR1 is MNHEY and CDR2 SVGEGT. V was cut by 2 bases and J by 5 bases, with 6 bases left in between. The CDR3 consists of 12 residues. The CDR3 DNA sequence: TGTGCCAGCAGTTACCTGGAAACTGAAGCTTTCTTT. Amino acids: CASSYLETEAFF.

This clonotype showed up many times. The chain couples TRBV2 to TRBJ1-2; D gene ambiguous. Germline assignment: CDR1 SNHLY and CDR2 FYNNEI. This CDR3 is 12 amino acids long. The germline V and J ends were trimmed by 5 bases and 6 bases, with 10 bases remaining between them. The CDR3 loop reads CASSLNPDGYTF. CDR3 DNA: TGTGCCAGCAGTCTTAATCCAGATGGCTACACCTTC.

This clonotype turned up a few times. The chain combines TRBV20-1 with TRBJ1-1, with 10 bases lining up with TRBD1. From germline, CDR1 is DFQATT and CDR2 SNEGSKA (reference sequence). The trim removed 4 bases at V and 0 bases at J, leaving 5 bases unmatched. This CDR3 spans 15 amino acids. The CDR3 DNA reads TGCAGTGCTACAGAGACAGGGGGCATGAACACTGAAGCTTTCTTT. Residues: CSATETGGMNTEAFF.

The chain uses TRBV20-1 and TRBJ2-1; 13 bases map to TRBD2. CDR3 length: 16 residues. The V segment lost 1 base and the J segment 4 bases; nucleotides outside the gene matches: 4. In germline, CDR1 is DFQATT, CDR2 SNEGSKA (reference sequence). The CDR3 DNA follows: TGCAGTGCTAGAGGCAGGACTAGCGGGAGATACAATGAGCAGTTCTTC. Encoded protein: CSARGRTSGRYNEQFF.

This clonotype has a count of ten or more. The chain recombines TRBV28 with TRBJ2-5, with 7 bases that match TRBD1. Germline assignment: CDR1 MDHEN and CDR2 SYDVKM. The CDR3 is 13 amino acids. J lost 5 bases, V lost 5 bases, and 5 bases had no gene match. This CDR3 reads CASSPTGKETQYF. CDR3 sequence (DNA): TGTGCCAGCAGTCCGACAGGGAAGGAGACCCAGTACTTC.

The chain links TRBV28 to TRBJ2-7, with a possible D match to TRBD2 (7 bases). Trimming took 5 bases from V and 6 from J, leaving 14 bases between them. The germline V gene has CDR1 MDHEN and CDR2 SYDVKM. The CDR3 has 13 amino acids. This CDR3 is CASSMGGAIEQYF. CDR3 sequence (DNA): TGTGCCAGCAGTATGGGGGGGGCGATCGAGCAGTACTTC.

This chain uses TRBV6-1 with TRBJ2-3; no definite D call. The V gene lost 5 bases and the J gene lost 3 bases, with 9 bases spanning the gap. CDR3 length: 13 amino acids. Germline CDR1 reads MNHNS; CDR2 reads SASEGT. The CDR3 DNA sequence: TGTGCCAGCAGTCCCAAGATGACAGATACGCAGTATTTT. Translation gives CASSPKMTDTQYF.

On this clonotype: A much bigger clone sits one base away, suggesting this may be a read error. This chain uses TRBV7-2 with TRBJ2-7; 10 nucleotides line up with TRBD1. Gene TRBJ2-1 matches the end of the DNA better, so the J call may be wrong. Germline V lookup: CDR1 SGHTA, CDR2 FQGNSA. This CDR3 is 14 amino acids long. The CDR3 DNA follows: TGTGCCAGCAGCCGCTCGGGGACAGGGGACGAGCAGTTCTTC. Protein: CASSRSGTGDEQFF.

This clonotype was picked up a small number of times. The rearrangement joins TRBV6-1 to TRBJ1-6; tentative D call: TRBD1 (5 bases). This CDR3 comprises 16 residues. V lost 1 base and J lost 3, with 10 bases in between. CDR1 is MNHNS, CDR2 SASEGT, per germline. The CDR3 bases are TGTGCCAGCAGTGAAGTCTGGGGCGACTATAATTCACCCCTCCACTTT. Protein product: CASSEVWGDYNSPLHF.

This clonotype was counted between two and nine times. The CDR3 is CSAASLGVDTQYF. The CDR3 nucleotides are TGCAGCGCCGCCTCGTTGGGGGTAGATACGCAGTATTTT. This chain joins TRBV29-1 and TRBJ2-3; either TRBD1 or TRBD2 may fit D (5 bases each). Per germline, CDR1 SQVTM and CDR2 ANQGSEA. The V end was cut by 7 bases, the J end by 5 bases, with 16 bases between. The CDR3 runs 13 residues.

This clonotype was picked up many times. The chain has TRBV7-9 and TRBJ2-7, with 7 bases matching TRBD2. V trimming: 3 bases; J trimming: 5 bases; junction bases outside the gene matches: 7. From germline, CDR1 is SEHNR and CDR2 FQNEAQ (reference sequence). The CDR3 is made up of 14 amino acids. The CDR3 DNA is TGTGCCAGCAGCTTTTTAGGACTAGGTCACGAGCAGTACTTC. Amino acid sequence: CASSFLGLGHEQYF.

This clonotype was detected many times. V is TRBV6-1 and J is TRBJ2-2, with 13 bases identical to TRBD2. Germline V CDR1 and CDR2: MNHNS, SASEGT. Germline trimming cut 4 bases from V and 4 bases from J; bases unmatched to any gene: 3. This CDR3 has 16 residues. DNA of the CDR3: TGTGCCAGCAGTGGGGGACTAGCGGGAACCACCGGGGAGCTGTTTTTT. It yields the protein CASSGGLAGTTGELFF.

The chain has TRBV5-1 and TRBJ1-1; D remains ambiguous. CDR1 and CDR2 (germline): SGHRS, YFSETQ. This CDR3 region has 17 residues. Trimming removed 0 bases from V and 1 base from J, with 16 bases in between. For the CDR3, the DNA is TGCGCCAGCAGCTTGGGGGCCCTGGGCCTTAAGAACACTGAAGCTTTCTTT. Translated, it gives CASSLGALGLKNTEAFF.

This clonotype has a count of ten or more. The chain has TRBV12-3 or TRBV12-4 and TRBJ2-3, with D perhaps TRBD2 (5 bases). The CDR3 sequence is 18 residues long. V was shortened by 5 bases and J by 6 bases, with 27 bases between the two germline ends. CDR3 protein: CASSPALGLGGSSDTQYF. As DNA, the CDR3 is TGTGCCAGCAGTCCGGCCCTAGGGCTAGGCGGGTCTTCCGATACGCAGTATTTT.

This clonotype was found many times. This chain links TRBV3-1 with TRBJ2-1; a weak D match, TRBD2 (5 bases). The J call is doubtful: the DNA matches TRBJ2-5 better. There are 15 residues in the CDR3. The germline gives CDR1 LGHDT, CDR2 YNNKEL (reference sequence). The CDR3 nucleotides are TGTGCCAGCAGCCAAGGGAGGATCGACGAAGAGACCCAGTACTTC. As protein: CASSQGRIDEETQYF.